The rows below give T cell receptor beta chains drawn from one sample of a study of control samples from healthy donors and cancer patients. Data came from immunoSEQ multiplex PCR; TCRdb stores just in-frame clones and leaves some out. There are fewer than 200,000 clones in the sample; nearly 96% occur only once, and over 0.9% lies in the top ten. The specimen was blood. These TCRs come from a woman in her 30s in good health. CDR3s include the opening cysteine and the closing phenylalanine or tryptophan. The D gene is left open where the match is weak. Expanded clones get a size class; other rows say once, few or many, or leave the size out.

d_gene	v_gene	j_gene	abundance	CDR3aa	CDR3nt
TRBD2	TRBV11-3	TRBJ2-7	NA	CASSPRVAGGVGEQYF	TGTGCCAGCAGCCCCAGGGTAGCGGGAGGAGTTGGGGAGCAGTACTTC
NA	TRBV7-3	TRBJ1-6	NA	CASSLYGGRNSPLHF	TGTGCCAGCAGCTTATATGGGGGCCGGAATTCACCCCTCCACTTT
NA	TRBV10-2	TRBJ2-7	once	CASSDLFRGDTYEQYF	TGCGCCAGCAGTGACCTATTCCGGGGGGACACCTACGAGCAGTACTTC
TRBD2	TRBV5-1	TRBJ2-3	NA	CASSVEEAGAITTQYF	TGCGCCAGCAGCGTGGAGGAGGCGGGAGCGATAACAACGCAGTATTTT
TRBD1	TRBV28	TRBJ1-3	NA	CASSNYLGTGVVRNTIYF	TGTGCCAGCAGCAACTACCTCGGGACAGGGGTTGTGAGAAACACCATATATTTT
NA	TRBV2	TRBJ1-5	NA	CASSEPGDSNQPQHF	TGTGCCAGCAGTGAACCAGGGGACAGCAATCAGCCCCAGCATTTT
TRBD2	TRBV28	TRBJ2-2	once	CASSLLAANTGELFF	TGTGCCAGCAGTCTACTAGCGGCGAACACCGGGGAGCTGTTTTTT
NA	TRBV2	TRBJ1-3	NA	CASSPIGRAGNTIYF	TGTGCCAGCAGCCCTATCGGCAGGGCTGGAAACACCATATATTTT
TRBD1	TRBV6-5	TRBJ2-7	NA	CASYQLGTGVHEQYF	TGTGCCAGCTACCAATTGGGGACAGGGGTCCACGAGCAGTACTTC
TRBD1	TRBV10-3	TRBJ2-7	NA	CAISGDRGRNEQYF	TGTGCCATCAGCGGGGACAGGGGGCGGAACGAGCAGTACTTC
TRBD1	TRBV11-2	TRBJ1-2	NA	CASSHRDRGLSYGYTF	TGTGCCAGCAGCCACCGGGACAGGGGGCTCAGCTATGGCTACACCTTC
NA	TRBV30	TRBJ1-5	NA	CAWSARGDQPQHF	TGTGCCTGGTCCGCCCGGGGAGATCAGCCCCAGCATTTT
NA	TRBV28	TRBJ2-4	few	CASSLGAKNIQYF	TGTGCCAGCAGTTTGGGGGCCAAAAACATTCAGTACTTC
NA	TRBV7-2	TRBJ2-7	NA	CASSFGTLLNF	TGTGCCAGCAGCTTCGGGACTCTATTAAACTTC
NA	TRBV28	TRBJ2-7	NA	CASKGVREQYF	TGTGCCAGCAAAGGGGTGCGCGAGCAGTACTTC
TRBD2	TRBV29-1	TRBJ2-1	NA	CSVPGQSGTSFDEQFF	TGCAGCGTCCCCGGACAGAGCGGGACTAGCTTCGATGAGCAGTTCTTC
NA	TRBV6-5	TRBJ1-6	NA	CASRNYNSPLHF	TGTGCCAGCAGAAACTATAATTCACCCCTCCACTTT
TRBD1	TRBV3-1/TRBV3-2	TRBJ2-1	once	CASSQRGQGASEQFF	TGTGCCAGCAGCCAGCGGGGACAGGGGGCTTCTGAGCAGTTCTTC
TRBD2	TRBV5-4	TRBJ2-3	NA	CASSLYYLSGATRDTQYF	TGTGCCAGCAGCTTGTACTACCTTAGCGGGGCTACCAGAGATACGCAGTATTTT
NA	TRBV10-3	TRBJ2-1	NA	CALGDTNNEQFF	TGTGCTCTAGGTGATACCAACAATGAGCAGTTCTTC
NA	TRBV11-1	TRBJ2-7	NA	CASSPSGGAISYEQYF	TGTGCCAGCAGCCCCTCTGGGGGGGCGATTTCCTACGAGCAGTACTTC
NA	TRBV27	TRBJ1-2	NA	CASSSGQGYTF	TGTGCCAGCAGTTCGGGGCAAGGCTACACCTTC
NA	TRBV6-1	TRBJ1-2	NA	CASSEVWTATYGYTF	TGTGCCAGCAGTGAAGTTTGGACAGCGACCTATGGCTACACCTTC
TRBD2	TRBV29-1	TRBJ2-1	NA	CSFSGTSASQFF	TGCAGTTTTTCCGGGACTAGCGCGTCGCAGTTCTTC